The 7 T cell receptor beta chains below come from one sample, sequenced in a study of shared clonotypes between healthy human individuals. In the naive CD8 group, cells lacked CD45RO and were positively selected for CCR7, so terminally differentiated effector memory CD45RA+ cells were left out. The repertoire was sequenced with immunoSEQ multiplex PCR; TCRdb's copy has only in-frame clones and lacks some. The sample carries about 1.9 million clones, approximately 92% recorded once. Sample: naive CD8+ T cells from PBMCs. The receptor source for this set is a man aged 18-30 years in good health. Some clones in this sample may be carry-over from other donors' samples.

This chain connects TRBV2 to TRBJ1-2; 9 nucleotides line up with TRBD1. Germline CDR1 and CDR2: SNHLY and FYNNEI. The CDR3 spans 14 residues. Trimming cost V 8 bases and J 5 bases; bases outside gene matches: 9. CDR3 in DNA: TGTGCCAGCCGGGACAGGGAAACTTGGTATGGCTACACCTTC. Amino acid sequence: CASRDRETWYGYTF.

This chain links TRBV7-9 with TRBJ2-1, with TRBD2 matching over 8 bases. Germline assignment: CDR1 SEHNR and CDR2 FQNEAQ (reference sequence). The length of the CDR3 is 16 residues. Unmatched junction bases numbered 6, after V lost 2 bases and J lost 3 bases. The CDR3 sequence is CASSLLGTSGYNEQFF. CDR3 sequence (DNA): TGTGCCAGCAGCTTATTAGGCACTAGCGGCTACAATGAGCAGTTCTTC. The full variable domain, rest sourced from reference TRBV7-9 and TRBJ2-1, is DTGVSQNPRHKITKRGQNVTFRCDPISEHNRLYWYRQTLGQGPEFLTYFQNEAQLEKSRLLSDRFSAERPKGSFSTLEIQRTEQGDSAMYLCASSLLGTSGYNEQFFGPGTRLTVL.

For this clone: Other nucleotide sequences in the sample specify the same CDR3. The gene calls are TRBV27 and TRBJ2-7, with 9 bases that match TRBD2. The V and J ends lost 3 bases and 7 bases, in that order; junction bases with no gene match: 7. Germline V gene lookup returns CDR1 MNHEY and CDR2 SMNVEV (reference sequence). The CDR3 loop spans 14 amino acids. CDR3 sequence reads: CASSLAGGPGEQYF. CDR3 DNA sequence: TGTGCCAGCAGTTTGGCGGGAGGGCCGGGGGAGCAGTACTTC.

CDR3 sequence reads: CASSQSWGLGAQPQHF. CDR3 DNA sequence: TGCGCCAGCAGCCAATCCTGGGGACTAGGGGCCCAGCCCCAGCATTTT. The chain combines TRBV4-3 with TRBJ1-5, with D maybe TRBD1 (5 bases). Germline lookup yields CDR1 LGHNA and CDR2 YSLEER. This CDR3 is built from 16 residues. Deletions cut 2 bases from V and 7 bases from J, with 18 bases between.

This sequence joins TRBV14 and TRBJ2-7, with D hard to call. V shed 3 bases and J shed 0 bases, with 0 bases lying between them. CDR3 length: 11 amino acids. Germline V lookup: CDR1 SGHDN, CDR2 FVKESK. The CDR3 protein is CASSHSYEQYF. In DNA form, the CDR3 reads TGTGCCAGCAGCCACTCCTACGAGCAGTACTTC.

This CDR3 is CASSLAGTGGAFF. CDR3 bases: TGTGCCAGCAGCTTAGCGGGGACAGGGGGAGCTTTCTTT. V gene TRBV7-9 combines with J gene TRBJ1-1; 11 nucleotides agree with TRBD1. V lost 0 bases and J lost 10; bases outside the gene matches: 1. The CDR3 runs 13 residues. Germline CDR1 reads SEHNR; CDR2 reads FQNEAQ (reference sequence). The entire variable domain, with the rest obtained from reference TRBV7-9 and TRBJ1-1, is as follows: DTGVSQNPRHKITKRGQNVTFRCDPISEHNRLYWYRQTLGQGPEFLTYFQNEAQLEKSRLLSDRFSAERPKGSFSTLEIQRTEQGDSAMYLCASSLAGTGGAFFGQGTRLTVV.

This clone has just one count. This sequence joins TRBV11-2 and TRBJ2-3, with 7 bases lining up with TRBD1. V was clipped by 4 bases and J by 4 bases; unmatched bases: 11. The CDR3 is 16 amino acids. CDR1 and CDR2 from the germline V gene are SGHAT and FQNNGV. This CDR3 reads CASSSRGGVRSDTQYF. CDR3 DNA: TGTGCCAGCAGCTCCCGAGGGGGCGTTAGGTCAGATACGCAGTATTTT.